This entry lists 24 T cell receptor beta chains sequenced from one sample in a study of blood T cell repertoires in COVID-19. TCRdb's copy holds only in-frame clones and misses some; the assay was immunoSEQ multiplex PCR. The sample comprises fewer than 500,000 clones, roughly 90% of which are singletons, and over 0.9% rests with the top ten. The sequenced sample consisted of PBMCs or T cells enriched from blood (not recorded which). The receptor source for this set is a woman aged 25 to 39 with acute COVID-19.

This chain connects TRBV4-1 to TRBJ1-2; D is unclear. The CDR3 runs to 16 residues. V was clipped by 1 base and J by 8 bases, with 20 bases between them. The germline V gene encodes CDR1 MGHRA and CDR2 YSYEKL. The CDR3 bases are TGCGCCAGCAGCCAAGTAGAAGGCAGGTTTTATAGAGGCTACACCTTC. This codes for CASSQVEGRFYRGYTF.

The sample holds one count of this clone. The gene calls are TRBV7-9 and TRBJ2-7; D is possibly TRBD1 (6 bases). V dropped 5 bases and J dropped 6 bases, with 17 bases sitting between them. The CDR3 length is 14 residues. Germline V gene lookup returns CDR1 SEHNR and CDR2 FQNEAQ (reference sequence). The CDR3 bases are TGTGCCAGCAGCCCGTCCGGGACATCTGGCGAGCAGTACTTC. Its translation: CASSPSGTSGEQYF.

V usage is TRBV6-5 and J usage is TRBJ2-3; D gene uncertain. Trimming stripped 0 bases from V and 0 bases from J, with 7 bases between. The germline V gene has CDR1 MNHEY and CDR2 SVGAGI. The CDR3 is made up of 15 amino acids. The CDR3 loop is CASSYSDWSTDTQYF. The DNA for the CDR3 is TGTGCCAGCAGTTACTCCGACTGGAGCACAGATACGCAGTATTTT.

In nucleotides, the CDR3 is TGTGCCTGGAGTAGGAGGAGTGAAGCTTTCTTT. This sequence encodes CAWSRRSEAFF. The chain couples TRBV30 to TRBJ1-1; D ambiguous. The CDR3 consists of 11 residues. From germline, CDR1 is GTSNPN and CDR2 SVGIG (reference sequence). Trimming pared 2 bases from V and 7 bases from J, leaving 8 bases between.

The chain joins TRBV3-1 (or the pseudogene TRBV3-2) to TRBJ2-7, with a tentative D call TRBD2 (5 bases). This CDR3 spans 14 amino acids. In germline, CDR1 is LGHDT, CDR2 YNNKEL (reference sequence). Trimming stripped 3 bases from V and 2 bases from J, with 11 bases between. The CDR3 DNA is TGTGCCAGCAGCCATTCAGCGGCGACCTACGAGCAGTACTTC. Protein product: CASSHSAATYEQYF.

Only a few counts were recorded for this clone. The chain has TRBV12-3 or TRBV12-4 and TRBJ1-5; D unresolved. Trimming removed 3 bases at V and 3 bases at J, with 3 bases between. The CDR3 is 12 amino acids. The CDR3 DNA reads TGTGCCAGCAGTTTCTTCAATCAGCCCCAGCATTTT. Translated: CASSFFNQPQHF.

This chain links TRBV18 with TRBJ2-1; 11 positions match TRBD2. The V gene end was trimmed by 4 bases and the J gene end by 8 bases; junction bases not matched to a gene: 13. In germline, CDR1 is KGHSH, CDR2 LQKENI. This CDR3 region has 17 residues. This chain's CDR3 is CASSHLQASGGKDEQFF. The CDR3 nucleotides read TGTGCCAGCTCACACCTCCAGGCTAGCGGGGGGAAGGATGAGCAGTTCTTC.

CDR3 in DNA: TGTGCCAGCAGCGGGACAGGGTTTAACGGGGAGCTGTTTTTT. Its protein is CASSGTGFNGELFF. The V gene is TRBV6-5, the J gene TRBJ2-2; 9 positions match TRBD1. V shed 6 bases, J shed 7 bases, and the junction held 6 bases outside the gene matches. Germline V gene sequence: CDR1 MNHEY, CDR2 SVGAGI. The CDR3 extends over 14 amino acids.

The rearrangement links TRBV9 to TRBJ2-5; D not certain. CDR3 length: 13 amino acids. V was trimmed by 0 bases and J by 5 bases, leaving 8 bases between them. Germline V gene sequence: CDR1 SGDLS, CDR2 YYNGEE. CDR3 nucleotides: TGTGCCAGCAGCGTAGCTACCGGGGAGACCCAGTACTTC. Amino acid sequence: CASSVATGETQYF.

This rearrangement joins TRBV9 to TRBJ2-7, with 9 positions matching TRBD2. The CDR3 consists of 15 residues. Trimming took 3 bases from V and 6 from J; bases not matched to a gene: 10. Germline V lookup: CDR1 SGDLS, CDR2 YYNGEE. This CDR3 reads CASSAGPSGASEQYF. The CDR3 DNA reads as TGTGCCAGCAGCGCCGGGCCTAGCGGGGCGTCCGAGCAGTACTTC.

The V call is TRBV7-2, the J call TRBJ2-1; 12 nucleotides align to TRBD2. Germline V gives CDR1 SGHTA, CDR2 FQGNSA. CDR3 length: 16 residues. J lost 5 bases, V lost 5 bases, and 7 bases had no gene match. The CDR3 protein is CASSAGLAGLHNEQFF. The CDR3 DNA reads TGTGCCAGCAGCGCCGGACTAGCGGGGCTCCACAATGAGCAGTTCTTC.

This clone was seen ten or more times. The chain combines TRBV6-4 with TRBJ2-6; weak D call: TRBD1 (5 bases). Trimming took off 4 bases at V and 0 bases at J, with 7 bases between the two ends. The CDR3 runs 15 residues. CDR1 is MRHNA and CDR2 is SNTAGT in the germline V gene. CDR3 amino acids: CASSAGHSGANVLTF. In DNA, the CDR3 is TGTGCCAGCAGTGCAGGGCACTCTGGGGCCAACGTCCTGACTTTC.

The chain has TRBV5-6 and TRBJ2-7; 11 bases agree with TRBD2. V was pared by 4 bases and J by 2 bases, with 5 bases of the junction left unmatched. Germline assignment: CDR1 SGHDT and CDR2 YYEEEE. The CDR3 runs 15 residues. Written as DNA, the CDR3 is TGTGCCAGCAGCCTACCACTAGCGGGGGCCTACGAGCAGTACTTC. Translating gives CASSLPLAGAYEQYF.

The CDR3 loop reads CASSTGQGDANYGYTF. In DNA, the CDR3 is TGTGCCAGCAGCACGGGACAGGGGGACGCTAACTATGGCTACACCTTC. The rearrangement uses TRBV5-6 and TRBJ1-2; 11 bases are a match to TRBD1. The CDR3 totals 16 residues. The germline V gene has CDR1 SGHDT and CDR2 YYEEEE. With V trimmed by 4 bases and J by 0 bases, 5 bases remained unmatched.

This sequence joins TRBV5-6 and TRBJ1-2, with 10 bases identical to TRBD1. V dropped 4 bases and J dropped 5; count of bases not matched to a gene: 8. CDR3 length equals 15 residues. Germline-derived CDR1 and CDR2 are SGHDT and YYEEEE. CDR3 residues: CASSGGTGEIYGYTF. CDR3 sequence (DNA): TGTGCCAGCAGCGGGGGGACAGGGGAAATATATGGCTACACCTTC.

The gene calls are TRBV11-3 and TRBJ2-7, with a weak D call TRBD1 (5 bases). CDR3 size: 14 residues. Trimming cost V 5 bases and J 2 bases, with 13 bases left between them. Germline CDR1 reads SGHNT; CDR2 reads YENEEA. CDR3 sequence reads: CASSGPRAPYEQYF. DNA of the CDR3: TGTGCCAGCAGCGGCCCCAGGGCTCCCTACGAGCAGTACTTC.

The sample holds a few counts of this clone. This chain's CDR3 is CASSHREKNTGELFF. The CDR3 DNA follows: TGTGCCAGCAGCCACAGGGAGAAGAACACCGGGGAGCTGTTTTTT. This chain connects TRBV7-6 to TRBJ2-2; D possibly corresponds to TRBD1 (6 bases). Germline assignment: CDR1 SGHVS and CDR2 FNYEAQ. Deletions cut 5 bases from V and 1 base from J, with 11 bases between. The CDR3 consists of 15 residues.

J is TRBJ1-6 and V is TRBV24-1; D gene unclear. V was pared by 4 bases and J by 8 bases, with 11 bases between. Per germline, CDR1 KGHDR and CDR2 SFDVKD. There are 14 residues in the CDR3. The CDR3 DNA is TGTGCCACCAGTGACCCAGGTACCCATTCACCCCTCCACTTT. Encoded protein: CATSDPGTHSPLHF.

This chain uses TRBV3-1 (or the pseudogene TRBV3-2) with TRBJ1-1, with D maybe TRBD1 (5 bases). The germline gives CDR1 LGHDT, CDR2 YNNKEL (reference sequence). V dropped 0 bases and J dropped 0 bases, with 8 bases sitting between them. CDR3 length: 15 amino acids. CDR3 sequence: CASSQDPGLNTEAFF. The CDR3 coding sequence is TGTGCCAGCAGCCAAGATCCAGGGCTGAACACTGAAGCTTTCTTT.

This clone was recorded a few times. The genes are TRBV5-1 and TRBJ1-4; 7 bases are shared with TRBD1. The CDR3 consists of 15 residues. The germline gives CDR1 SGHRS, CDR2 YFSETQ. Trimming cost V 4 bases and J 4 bases; bases outside gene matches: 7. This CDR3 reads CASSETGANNEKLFF. The CDR3, as DNA: TGCGCCAGCAGCGAAACAGGGGCTAATAATGAAAAACTGTTTTTT.

The chain is built from TRBV3-1 (or the pseudogene TRBV3-2) and TRBJ2-5; 7 bases line up with TRBD2. The CDR3 extends over 16 amino acids. V was clipped by 1 base and J by 5 bases; unmatched bases: 10. Germline V CDR1 and CDR2: LGHDT, YNNKEL (reference sequence). The CDR3 bases are TGTGCCAGCAGCCAAGGAGCACAGTTGGGGGGGGAGACCCAGTACTTC. Translated: CASSQGAQLGGETQYF.

V gene TRBV5-1 combines with J gene TRBJ1-6; TRBD1 agrees at 8 bases. V dropped 3 bases and J dropped 11; count of bases not matched to a gene: 4. Germline CDR1 reads SGHRS; CDR2 reads YFSETQ. The CDR3 totals 13 residues. DNA of the CDR3: TGCGCCAGCAGCTCGGACAGGGCGACACCCCTCCACTTT. It yields the protein CASSSDRATPLHF.

The genes are TRBV20-1 and TRBJ1-4, with D possibly TRBD1 on 5 matching bases. V was shortened by 3 bases and J by 7 bases, with 15 bases between the two germline ends. Germline loops: CDR1 DFQATT, CDR2 SNEGSKA (reference sequence). The CDR3 runs 14 residues. The CDR3 protein is CSASFGGSGEKLFF. CDR3 sequence (DNA): TGCAGTGCTAGTTTCGGGGGGAGCGGTGAAAAACTGTTTTTT.

This chain joins TRBV6-4 and TRBJ2-3; 11 bases line up with TRBD2. This CDR3 region has 15 residues. Germline V gene sequence: CDR1 MRHNA, CDR2 SNTAGT. The junction had 3 bases not matched to a gene; V was cut back by 6 bases and J by 1 base. In DNA form, the CDR3 reads TGTGCCAGCAGGTTGACTAGCGGGGGCACAGATACGCAGTATTTT. Translating gives CASRLTSGGTDTQYF.